This TCR beta chain is from a study of blood T cells in healthy people across ages. Study observations and caveats: With donor CMV status unknown, expanded clonotype changes were possibly confounded.

Then a second PCR, running about 6 to 12 cycles, was carried out with a sample-barcoded 5' primer and a J-beta primer mix. TCRdb fed the 5' RACE reads into MiXCR, producing one record per CDR3 protein. The repertoire holds roughly 1,000,000 distinct CDR3 sequences, with 25% as singletons. As regards this clonotype: Its specificity is unknown.

The CDR3 length is 15 residues. The germline V gene encodes CDR1 LNHNV and CDR2 YYDKDF (reference sequence). The V end lost 0 bases, the J end lost 2 bases, and 10 bases lay between the germline ends. The donors, aged roughly 6 to 95, were healthy Caucasians from Russia. The same data also contributed to another study, on T cells of mothers and their children.

The TCR was taken from a girl under 10 years old in good health. The chain joins TRBV15 to TRBJ2-5, with D perhaps TRBD1 (5 bases). The specimen was blood. CDR3 in amino acids: CATSRDDGQQETQYF. CDR3 sequence (DNA): TGTGCCACCAGCAGAGATGACGGACAACAAGAGACCCAGTACTTC.